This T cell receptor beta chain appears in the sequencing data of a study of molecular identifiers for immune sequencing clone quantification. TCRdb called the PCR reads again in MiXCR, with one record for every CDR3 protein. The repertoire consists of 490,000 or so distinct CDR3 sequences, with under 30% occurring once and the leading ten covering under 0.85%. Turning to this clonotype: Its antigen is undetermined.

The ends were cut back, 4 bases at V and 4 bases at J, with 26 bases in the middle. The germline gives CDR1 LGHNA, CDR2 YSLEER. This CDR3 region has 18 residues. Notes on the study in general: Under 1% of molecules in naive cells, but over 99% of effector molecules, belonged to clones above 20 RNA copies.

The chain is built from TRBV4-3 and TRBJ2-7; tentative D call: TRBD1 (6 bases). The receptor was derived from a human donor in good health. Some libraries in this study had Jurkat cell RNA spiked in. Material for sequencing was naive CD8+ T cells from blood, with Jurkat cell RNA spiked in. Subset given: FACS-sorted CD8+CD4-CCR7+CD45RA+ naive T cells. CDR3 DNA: TGCGCCAGCAGCCGAGATCCCTCATACGTTGGGGGCAGGTACGAGCAGTACTTC. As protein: CASSRDPSYVGGRYEQYF.